This TCR beta chain was recovered during a study of blood T cells in healthy people across ages. Study-level findings and limits: Among long-lived donors, naive CD4+ cells were more numerous and diversity higher than in aged donors. Age showed a roughly linear inverse relationship with TCR beta diversity per million T cells.

On this clonotype itself: Antigen unknown.

This CDR3 region has 16 residues. From germline, CDR1 is MDHEN and CDR2 SYDVKM. Then a second PCR, running about 7 to 11 cycles, was carried out with a sample-barcoded 5' primer and a J-beta primer mix. One entry per CDR3 protein results from TCRdb running MiXCR on the 5' RACE reads. Among about 680,000 distinct CDR3 sequences listed, around 48% were seen once. The TCR sequence derives from a woman aged 55-70 years in good health. The chain links TRBV28 to TRBJ2-5, with 7 nucleotides matching TRBD2. The DNA end lines up better with TRBJ2-7; the J call may be wrong. The sample was blood. CDR3 nucleotides: TGTGCCAGCAGCCCTACTGGGGCTCGCGGGGGCTACGAGCAGTACTTC. This translates into CASSPTGARGGYEQYF.